The rows below give T cell receptor beta chains drawn from one sample of a study of CD8+ T cells in alopecia areata. Sequenced by immunoSEQ multiplex PCR; TCRdb stores in-frame clones only, minus some. The table records about 94,000 clones, around 70% of them present only once. This sample comprised CD8+ T cells sorted from blood, obtained at approximately week 42, from a patient treated with tofacitinib. The receptor set was obtained from a human donor with alopecia areata. CDR3s include the opening cysteine and the closing phenylalanine or tryptophan. Each record gives: CDR3 DNA, CDR3 protein, clone size, D gene, CDR3 length, V gene, J gene. The D gene is left open where the match is weak. Some rows have no size entry. The others give once, few or many, or a class for an expanded clone.

cdr3_nt: TGTGCCAGCAGCTTAGCCGGGGGACGGTACAATGAGCAGTTCTTC
cdr3_aa: CASSLAGGRYNEQFF
clone_size: .
d_call: .
cdr3_length: 15
v_call: TRBV7-9
j_call: TRBJ2-1

cdr3_nt: TGCGCCAGCAGCCAAGATGTTCTAAAGGGTCCCGGGGAGCTGTTTTTT
cdr3_aa: CASSQDVLKGPGELFF
clone_size: few
d_call: .
cdr3_length: 16
v_call: TRBV4-3
j_call: TRBJ2-2

cdr3_nt: TGTGCCAGCAGCTTTAACCAAAACACTGAAGCTTTCTTT
cdr3_aa: CASSFNQNTEAFF
clone_size: .
d_call: .
cdr3_length: 13
v_call: TRBV6-6
j_call: TRBJ1-1

cdr3_nt: TGTGCCAGCAGCGTTCCCCAATTTGCGGAGCGGATCACAGATACGCAGTATTTT
cdr3_aa: CASSVPQFAERITDTQYF
clone_size: .
d_call: .
cdr3_length: 18
v_call: TRBV9
j_call: TRBJ2-3

cdr3_nt: TGCGCCAGCAGCCAAGATTACGGGTCGGGATCTGGAAACACCATATATTTT
cdr3_aa: CASSQDYGSGSGNTIYF
clone_size: .
d_call: .
cdr3_length: 17
v_call: TRBV4-3
j_call: TRBJ1-3

cdr3_nt: TGTGCCAGCGGACTAAGGAACACCATATATTTT
cdr3_aa: CASGLRNTIYF
clone_size: once
d_call: .
cdr3_length: 11
v_call: TRBV9
j_call: TRBJ1-3

cdr3_nt: TGTGCCAGCAGCGTAGCGCGACAGGGAGATGGTGGCTACACCTTC
cdr3_aa: CASSVARQGDGGYTF
clone_size: once
d_call: TRBD1
cdr3_length: 15
v_call: TRBV9
j_call: TRBJ1-2

cdr3_nt: TGTGCCAGTAGTATCGGACAGGGGTCGGGCTACACCTTC
cdr3_aa: CASSIGQGSGYTF
clone_size: .
d_call: TRBD1
cdr3_length: 13
v_call: TRBV19
j_call: TRBJ1-2

cdr3_nt: TGTGCCTGGAGTGAGACAGTCACTGAAGCTTTCTTT
cdr3_aa: CAWSETVTEAFF
clone_size: .
d_call: .
cdr3_length: 12
v_call: TRBV30
j_call: TRBJ1-1

cdr3_nt: TGCAGCGTGCCCAGGGGTATTGAGCAGTTCTTC
cdr3_aa: CSVPRGIEQFF
clone_size: few
d_call: .
cdr3_length: 11
v_call: TRBV29-1
j_call: TRBJ2-1

cdr3_nt: TGTGCCAGCAGCTTAGGGCGGACAGGGTGTCGTTTTGAACTGTTTTTT
cdr3_aa: CASSLGRTGCRFELFF
clone_size: .
d_call: TRBD1
cdr3_length: 16
v_call: TRBV7-3
j_call: TRBJ1-4